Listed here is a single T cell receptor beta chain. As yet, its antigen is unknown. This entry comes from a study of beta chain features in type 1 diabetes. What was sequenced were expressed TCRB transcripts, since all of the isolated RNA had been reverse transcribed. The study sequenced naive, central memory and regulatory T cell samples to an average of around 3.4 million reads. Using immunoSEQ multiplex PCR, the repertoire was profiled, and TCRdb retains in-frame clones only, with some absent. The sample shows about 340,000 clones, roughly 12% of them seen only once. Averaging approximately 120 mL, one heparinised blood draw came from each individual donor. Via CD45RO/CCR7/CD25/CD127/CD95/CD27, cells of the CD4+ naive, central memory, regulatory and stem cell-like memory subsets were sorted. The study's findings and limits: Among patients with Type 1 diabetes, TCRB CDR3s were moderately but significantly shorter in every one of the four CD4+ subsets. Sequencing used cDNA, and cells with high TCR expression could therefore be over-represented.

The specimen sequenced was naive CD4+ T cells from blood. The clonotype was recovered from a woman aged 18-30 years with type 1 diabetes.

The CDR3 reads CASSFQGYEQYV. CDR3 DNA: TGTGCCAGCAGCTTTCAGGGGTACGAGCAGTACGTC. This sequence joins TRBV11-3 and TRBJ2-7, with D perhaps TRBD1 (6 bases). This CDR3 has 12 amino acids. Between the trimmed V and J ends, which lost 3 bases and 4 bases, there was a span of 7 bases. Germline assignment: CDR1 SGHNT and CDR2 YENEEA.